The rows below give T cell receptor beta chains drawn from one sample of a study of T-cell memory formation after mild COVID-19. In TCRdb, the 5' RACE reads were re-called with MiXCR into one record per CDR3 protein. The table shows some 260,000 distinct CDR3 sequences, with around 15% occurring only once. Sequenced: PBMCs or a T cell subset sorted from them (not recorded which). These TCRs come from a man aged 18 to 30 who had mild COVID-19 (a few samples of this study predate the infection). Cell type and time point are not known. Each CDR3 is given without its conserved first and last residue. The order of the fields is CDR3 protein, V gene, clone size. Size values are once, few and many counts, or a class for expanded clones, and some rows have none.

CDR3: ASSLEKNTEAF
V: TRBV7-2
size: few

CDR3: ARPTGAANTGELF
V: TRBV19
size: few

CDR3: ASSQRQGSYEQY
V: TRBV5-1
size: few

CDR3: ASSQDFSITDTQY
V: TRBV6-2/TRBV6-3
size: few

CDR3: ASSLVVGLGQETQY
V: TRBV7-2
size: few

CDR3: ASSLNAASGAYEQY
V: TRBV7-2
size: few

CDR3: ASSPSPLGGSNEQF
V: TRBV18
size: few

CDR3: ASSQVAGQRTGELF
V: TRBV14
size: .

CDR3: ASSTGEGHTEAF
V: TRBV11-2
size: .

CDR3: ASSLAGELEQY
V: TRBV5-1
size: .

CDR3: ASSQAQLAGGQDTQY
V: TRBV4-3
size: .

CDR3: ASSSPARPGQATDTQY
V: TRBV7-3
size: many

CDR3: ASSTPTGRPNTDTQY
V: TRBV27
size: many

CDR3: ASHAGTGGNEQF
V: TRBV2
size: .

CDR3: ASSTGGVAGNEQF
V: TRBV5-4
size: .

CDR3: ASSVIESYGYT
V: TRBV2
size: few

CDR3: ASSGGLAGGTDTQY
V: TRBV5-1
size: .

CDR3: ASSFTVAREGEQF
V: TRBV7-2
size: few

CDR3: SADFFGTQY
V: TRBV20-1
size: once

CDR3: ASSQVGSGRPDTQY
V: TRBV4-3
size: .

CDR3: SARLGNTIY
V: TRBV20-1
size: .

CDR3: SASPGVNQPQH
V: TRBV20-1
size: few

CDR3: ASSPSGPNLNQPQH
V: TRBV5-1
size: few

CDR3: ASSSRQGRREKLF
V: TRBV7-6
size: few

CDR3: ASSLSEQGYGYT
V: TRBV5-1
size: .

CDR3: ASSFGQGKIQY
V: TRBV7-3
size: .

CDR3: ASSSNPGLAGGLAKNIQY
V: TRBV5-1
size: few

CDR3: ASSPAWADTQY
V: TRBV5-4
size: .

CDR3: ASSLGIAVTGELF
V: TRBV5-1
size: .

CDR3: ASSEDGRYGYT
V: TRBV5-1
size: few

CDR3: ASSIMESGQGADTQY
V: TRBV5-1
size: .

CDR3: ASSSQPQLAGDPDTQY
V: TRBV6-2/TRBV6-3
size: few

CDR3: ASSLDRGQAF
V: TRBV11-2
size: .

CDR3: SARLLQGGKREQY
V: TRBV20-1
size: .

CDR3: RAEGEDYGYT
V: TRBV20-1
size: few

CDR3: ASGTGWKSEAF
V: TRBV28
size: .

CDR3: SAYTGTGELF
V: TRBV29-1
size: few

CDR3: ASSGAPIFYNEQF
V: TRBV9
size: few

CDR3: ASSELGTGTYEQY
V: TRBV27
size: .

CDR3: ASRTGSNSPLH
V: TRBV5-1
size: few

CDR3: ASSPAGDNSPLH
V: TRBV18
size: few

CDR3: ASSQGAGEETQY
V: TRBV7-6
size: few

CDR3: ASSLGREAGELF
V: TRBV5-6
size: .

CDR3: ASSYSTPPRNEQF
V: TRBV6-2/TRBV6-3
size: .

CDR3: ASSSPLPGTGNTIY
V: TRBV5-1
size: few

CDR3: ASSHGSYNEQF
V: TRBV4-1
size: few